Listed below are T cell receptor beta chains from one sample, sequenced in a study of T cell repertoires in cytomegalovirus infection. Via MiXCR, TCRdb re-called the reads, giving one row per CDR3 protein. The sample includes 500,000 to 600,000 distinct CDR3 sequences, 16% of them seen just once. The sample was CD8+ T cells from PBMCs. These receptors were collected from a human donor in good health (CMV status not recorded). Some clones in this sample may be carry-over from other donors' samples. Both conserved end residues are part of each CDR3. A D gene is named only where the DNA matches it firmly. The size of a clone is reported for some rows only, either as once, few or many, or as a class for expanded clones.

- TRBJ2-7 TRBD2 TRBV25-1 CASSEPLAGSYEQYF TGTGCCAGCAGTGAACCACTAGCGGGTTCCTACGAGCAGTACTTC
few TRBJ2-1 TRBD2 TRBV6-5 CASSYFTSGGSYNEQFF TGTGCCAGCAGTTACTTCACTAGCGGGGGGTCCTACAATGAGCAGTTCTTC
many TRBJ1-1 - TRBV6-5 CASSYSTGGQTEAFF TGTGCCAGCAGTTACTCGACTGGTGGTCAAACTGAAGCTTTCTTT
once TRBJ2-4 TRBD1 TRBV4-2 CASSQGQGNIQYF TGTGCCAGCAGCCAAGGACAGGGCAACATTCAGTACTTC
many TRBJ1-1 - TRBV6-5 CASSYSMWGGTTEAFF TGTGCCAGCAGTTACTCGATGTGGGGTGGAACCACTGAAGCTTTCTTT
- TRBJ1-5 - TRBV27 CASSSATQGGGNQPQHF TGTGCCAGCAGTTCGGCGACACAGGGAGGTGGTAATCAGCCCCAGCATTTT
- TRBJ2-2 TRBD2 TRBV11-3 CASGPGLAGQDTGELFF TGTGCCAGCGGACCGGGACTAGCGGGACAGGACACCGGGGAGCTGTTTTTT
few TRBJ2-1 TRBD1 TRBV9 CASSVWDSVNEQFF TGTGCCAGCAGTGTATGGGACAGTGTGAATGAGCAGTTCTTC
many TRBJ2-3 - TRBV4-1 CASSQVRRGEDTQYF TGCGCCAGCAGCCAAGTTCGGCGGGGAGAGGATACGCAGTATTTT
- TRBJ2-3 - TRBV4-2 CASSGSADSTDTQYF TGTGCCAGCAGCGGTTCCGCGGATAGCACAGATACGCAGTATTTT
many TRBJ2-2 TRBD1 TRBV12-3/TRBV12-4 CASSLRDRLFANTGELFF TGTGCCAGCAGTCTCCGGGACAGGTTGTTCGCGAACACCGGGGAGCTGTTTTTT
many TRBJ1-1 - TRBV11-1 CASSLRGFGGTEAFF TGTGCCAGCAGCTTAAGGGGCTTTGGGGGCACTGAAGCTTTCTTT
few TRBJ1-1 - TRBV12-3/TRBV12-4 CASSPPTRVEEAFF TGTGCCAGCAGTCCCCCGACCAGGGTGGAGGAAGCTTTCTTT
- TRBJ2-7 TRBD2 TRBV20-1 CSAATSGIAYEQYF TGCAGTGCTGCGACTAGCGGGATCGCCTACGAGCAGTACTTC
- TRBJ2-7 TRBD2 TRBV7-9 CASSARTRRREFYEQYF TGTGCCAGCAGCGCTCGGACGAGGAGGCGGGAGTTTTACGAGCAGTACTTC
- TRBJ2-7 TRBD1 TRBV5-1 CASSSETGWPYEQYF TGCGCCAGCAGCTCAGAGACAGGGTGGCCCTACGAGCAGTACTTC
few TRBJ2-1 - TRBV27 CASSTWGEQFF TGTGCCAGCAGCACGTGGGGAGAGCAGTTCTTC
few TRBJ2-1 TRBD2 TRBV6-5 CASSYSMASGGYEQFF TGTGCCAGCAGTTACTCGATGGCTAGCGGGGGGTATGAGCAGTTCTTC
many TRBJ1-5 - TRBV11-2 CASSLDPGEGQPQHF TGTGCCAGCAGCTTAGATCCAGGGGAAGGTCAGCCCCAGCATTTT
- TRBJ1-1 - TRBV2 CASSEDMGRRTEAFF TGTGCCAGCAGTGAAGATATGGGCAGGCGAACTGAAGCTTTCTTT
few TRBJ2-2 - TRBV24-1 CATSLGRLTGELFF TGTGCCACCAGTTTAGGTAGACTCACCGGGGAGCTGTTTTTT
few TRBJ1-4 - TRBV28 CASSLILGTNEKLFF TGTGCCAGCAGTTTAATCCTCGGAACTAATGAAAAACTGTTTTTT
many TRBJ2-1 - TRBV10-3 CAISDPGAEGDNEQFF TGTGCCATCAGTGACCCAGGGGCCGAGGGCGACAATGAGCAGTTCTTC
many TRBJ1-5 - TRBV4-1 CASSHHQRGGNQPQHF TGCGCCAGCAGCCACCACCAGAGGGGTGGCAATCAGCCCCAGCATTTT
few TRBJ2-2 - TRBV15 CATSRGNSAGELFF TGTGCCACCAGCAGAGGAAACTCGGCCGGGGAGCTGTTTTTT
few TRBJ2-1 TRBD2 TRBV6-5 CASSYASGGDEQFF TGTGCCAGCAGTTACGCTAGCGGGGGGGATGAGCAGTTCTTC
many TRBJ2-1 - TRBV6-1 CASSPAGVVGGLYNEQFF TGTGCCAGCAGCCCCGCGGGGGTAGTGGGGGGCCTTTACAATGAGCAGTTCTTC
- TRBJ2-5 - TRBV10-3 CAISESEGSSSETQYF TGTGCCATCAGTGAGTCGGAGGGGTCCTCAAGCGAGACCCAGTACTTC
many TRBJ2-2 - TRBV7-6 CASSLRVSPLGTGELFF TGTGCCAGCAGCTTAAGGGTCAGCCCTTTGGGCACCGGGGAGCTGTTTTTT
many TRBJ2-1 TRBD2 TRBV7-6 CASTSSGREDNEQFF TGTGCCAGCACCAGTAGCGGGAGGGAGGACAATGAGCAGTTCTTC
- TRBJ1-3 - TRBV12-3/TRBV12-4 CASSKGGLSGNTIYF TGTGCCAGCAGTAAAGGGGGTCTCTCTGGAAACACCATATATTTT
- TRBJ1-5 - TRBV15 CATGQINQPQHF TGTGCCACCGGACAGATCAATCAGCCCCAGCATTTT
many TRBJ2-2 - TRBV4-1 CASSQDSAGTNTGELFF TGCGCCAGCAGCCAAGATTCGGCAGGGACGAACACCGGGGAGCTGTTTTTT
many TRBJ2-1 TRBD2 TRBV30 CAWSLLAGGDNEQFF TGTGCCTGGAGCCTTCTAGCGGGAGGCGACAATGAGCAGTTCTTC
- TRBJ1-5 - TRBV5-6 CASSLVRDIDQPQHF TGTGCCAGCAGCTTGGTTAGGGACATAGATCAGCCCCAGCATTTT
many TRBJ2-1 - TRBV7-8 CASSLLQGRNEQFF TGTGCCAGCAGCTTGTTGCAGGGGAGGAATGAGCAGTTCTTC
- TRBJ2-3 - TRBV19 CATLGENTDTQYF TGTGCCACCCTGGGGGAGAACACAGATACGCAGTATTTT
many TRBJ2-3 - TRBV11-1 CASSLEHYTDTQYF TGTGCCAGCAGCTTAGAGCATTACACAGATACGCAGTATTTT
- TRBJ2-1 TRBD2 TRBV10-2 CASSESRAGGSDEQFF TGCGCCAGCAGTGAGTCGAGAGCGGGAGGGTCCGATGAGCAGTTCTTC
few TRBJ2-3 - TRBV4-1 CASSLKVELGTDTQYF TGCGCCAGCAGCCTTAAGGTGGAATTGGGCACAGATACGCAGTATTTT
few TRBJ2-5 - TRBV2 CASSEWKETQYF TGTGCCAGCAGTGAATGGAAAGAGACCCAGTACTTC
few TRBJ2-7 TRBD2 TRBV10-3 CAISENGRQGDEQYF TGTGCCATCAGTGAGAACGGGAGGCAAGGGGACGAGCAGTACTTC
few TRBJ1-1 TRBD1 TRBV12-3/TRBV12-4 CASRKTGRYNTEAFF TGTGCCAGCAGGAAGACAGGGAGGTATAACACTGAAGCTTTCTTT
many TRBJ2-2 - TRBV28 CASSSGPPSGVDPGELFF TGTGCCAGCAGTTCAGGCCCCCCATCCGGCGTCGACCCCGGGGAGCTGTTTTTT
- TRBJ2-7 TRBD2 TRBV11-1 CASRDLAGGRDEQYF TGTGCCAGCAGAGATTTAGCGGGGGGGCGTGACGAGCAGTACTTC
- TRBJ1-2 - TRBV19 CASSIRPYGYTF TGTGCCAGTAGTATAAGGCCGTATGGCTACACCTTC
many TRBJ2-3 - TRBV7-9 CASLPTYTDTQYF TGTGCCAGCTTACCCACATACACAGATACGCAGTATTTT
many TRBJ2-7 TRBD1 TRBV6-1 CASSGQFRGQGKEYEQYF TGTGCCAGCAGTGGACAATTCCGGGGACAGGGTAAGGAGTACGAGCAGTACTTC
few TRBJ2-2 - TRBV15 CATLLADTPGGELFF TGTGCCACCTTGTTGGCGGACACCCCTGGGGGGGAGCTGTTTTTT
many TRBJ2-1 TRBD2 TRBV7-6 CASHSGGSSYNEQFF TGTGCCAGCCATTCCGGCGGGAGCTCCTACAATGAGCAGTTCTTC
many TRBJ1-5 - TRBV10-3 CAISEQENSNQPQHF TGTGCCATCAGTGAACAGGAGAATAGCAATCAGCCCCAGCATTTT